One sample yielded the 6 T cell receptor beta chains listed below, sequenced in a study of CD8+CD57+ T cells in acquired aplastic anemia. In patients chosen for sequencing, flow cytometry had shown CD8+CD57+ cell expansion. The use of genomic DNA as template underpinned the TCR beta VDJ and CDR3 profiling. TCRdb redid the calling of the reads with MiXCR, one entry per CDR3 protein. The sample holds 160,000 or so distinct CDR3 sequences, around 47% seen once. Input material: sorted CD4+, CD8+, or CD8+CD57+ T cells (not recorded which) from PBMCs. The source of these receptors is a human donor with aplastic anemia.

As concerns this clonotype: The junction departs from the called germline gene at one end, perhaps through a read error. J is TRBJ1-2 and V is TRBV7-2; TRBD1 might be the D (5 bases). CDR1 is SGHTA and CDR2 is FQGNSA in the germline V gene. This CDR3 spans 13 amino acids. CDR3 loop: CASSLSRVWGYTF. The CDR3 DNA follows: TGCGCCAGCAGCCTCAGCAGGGTTTGGGGCTACACCTTC.

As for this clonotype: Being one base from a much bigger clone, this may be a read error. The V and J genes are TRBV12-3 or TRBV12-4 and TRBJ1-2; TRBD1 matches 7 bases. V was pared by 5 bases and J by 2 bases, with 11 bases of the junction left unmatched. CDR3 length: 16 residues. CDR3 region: CASSMTGQRENYGYTF. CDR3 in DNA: TGTGCCAGCAGTATGACGGGACAGAGAGAAAACTATGGCTACACCTTC.

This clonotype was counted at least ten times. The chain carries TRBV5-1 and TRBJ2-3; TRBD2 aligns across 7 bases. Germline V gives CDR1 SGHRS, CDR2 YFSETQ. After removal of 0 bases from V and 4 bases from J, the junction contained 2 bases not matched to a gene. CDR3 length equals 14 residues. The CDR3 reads CASSLEGGADTQYF. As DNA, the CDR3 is TGCGCCAGCAGCTTGGAGGGAGGGGCAGATACGCAGTATTTT.

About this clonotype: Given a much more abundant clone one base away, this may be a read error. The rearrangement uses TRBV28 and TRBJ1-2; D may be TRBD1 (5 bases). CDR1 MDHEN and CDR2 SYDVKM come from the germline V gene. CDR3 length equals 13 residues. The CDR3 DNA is TGTGCCTGCAGTTTTCAAGGGGCTGGGGGCTACACCTTC. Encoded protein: CACSFQGAGGYTF.

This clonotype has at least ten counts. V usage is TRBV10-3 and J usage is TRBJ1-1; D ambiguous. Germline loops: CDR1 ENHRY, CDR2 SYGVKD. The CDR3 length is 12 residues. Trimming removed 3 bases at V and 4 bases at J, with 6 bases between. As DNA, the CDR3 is TGTGCCATCAGTGAAATCGCCACTGAAGCTTTCTTT. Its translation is CAISEIATEAFF.

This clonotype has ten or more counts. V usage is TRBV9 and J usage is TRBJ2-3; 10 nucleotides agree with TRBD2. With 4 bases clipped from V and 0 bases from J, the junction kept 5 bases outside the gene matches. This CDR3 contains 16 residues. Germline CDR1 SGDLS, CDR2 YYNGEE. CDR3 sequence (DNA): TGTGCCAGCAGCCCCGCAGCGGGAGGGAGCACAGATACGCAGTATTTT. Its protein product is CASSPAAGGSTDTQYF. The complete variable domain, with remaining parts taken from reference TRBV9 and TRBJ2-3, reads DSGVTQTPKHLITATGQRVTLRCSPRSGDLSVYWYQQSLDQGLQFLIQYYNGEERAKGNILERFSAQQFPDLHSELNLSSLELGDSALYFCASSPAAGGSTDTQYFGPGTRLTVL.